The 3 T cell receptor beta chains below come from one sample, sequenced in a study of tissue T cells after allogeneic stem cell transplantation. Clones were sequenced by immunoSEQ multiplex PCR, and TCRdb holds only the in-frame ones, with some missing. The sample lists tens of thousands of clones; over 70% were seen once. Sequencing was performed on sorted cells pooled from one or two spleens. The receptors stem from a pool of C57BL/6 mice in good health.

As concerns this clone: Gene names are the mouse ones. The missing CDR3 end, 1 residue past where the read stops, is filled in from the germline J gene. This sequence joins TRBV31 and TRBJ1-1, with a possible D match to TRBD1 (5 bases). V was cut by 0 bases and J by 11 bases, with 16 bases left in between. The CDR3 is 13 residues long. Germline assignment: CDR1 GKSSPN and CDR2 SITVG. CDR3 residues: CAWSLPGGWGVFF. Partial CDR3 DNA: TGTGCCTGGAGTCTCCCGGGAGGCTGGGGGGTCTTC.

Regarding this clone: All gene names here are mouse names. The read ends 1 residue shy of where the CDR3 ends; the end is completed using the germline J gene. The V and J genes are TRBV20 and TRBJ2-3, with D possibly being TRBD2 (7 bases). In germline, CDR1 is GFQATS, CDR2 STVNSAI. V dropped 3 bases and J dropped 0 bases, with 13 bases sitting between them. The CDR3 has 15 amino acids. This CDR3 is CGARILGASAETLYF. Partial CDR3 DNA: TGTGGTGCTAGAATCCTGGGGGCTAGTGCAGAAACGCTGTAT.

A remark on this clone: Mouse gene names and germline throughout. The missing CDR3 end, 1 residue past where the read stops, is filled in from the germline J gene. The chain links TRBV13-2 to TRBJ1-4, with D perhaps TRBD1 (6 bases). V dropped 0 bases and J dropped 5 bases, with 11 bases sitting between them. Germline assignment: CDR1 NNHNN and CDR2 SYGAGS (reference sequence). The CDR3 covers 15 residues. The CDR3 region is CASGDAGGRNERLFF. CDR3 DNA (partial): TGTGCCAGCGGTGATGCTGGGGGGCGGAACGAAAGATTATTT.